This T cell receptor beta chain appears in the sequencing data of a study of CD8 T cells in cerebrospinal fluid in Alzheimer's disease. TCRdb reprocessed the 10x single-cell sequencing reads; each CDR3 protein has one entry and no DNA is given. Here the sample table reports over 1,000 distinct CDR3 sequences. The sequence was obtained from a human donor with Parkinson's disease. The sequencing input was cerebrospinal fluid.

CDR3 residues: CASSPLRGSFPGAEQFF. V is TRBV5-5 and J is TRBJ2-1; the D call from TCRdb, TRBD1, cannot be confirmed without DNA. Looked up from germline, CDR1 is SGHKS and CDR2 is YYEKEE (reference sequence). The CDR3 consists of 17 residues.